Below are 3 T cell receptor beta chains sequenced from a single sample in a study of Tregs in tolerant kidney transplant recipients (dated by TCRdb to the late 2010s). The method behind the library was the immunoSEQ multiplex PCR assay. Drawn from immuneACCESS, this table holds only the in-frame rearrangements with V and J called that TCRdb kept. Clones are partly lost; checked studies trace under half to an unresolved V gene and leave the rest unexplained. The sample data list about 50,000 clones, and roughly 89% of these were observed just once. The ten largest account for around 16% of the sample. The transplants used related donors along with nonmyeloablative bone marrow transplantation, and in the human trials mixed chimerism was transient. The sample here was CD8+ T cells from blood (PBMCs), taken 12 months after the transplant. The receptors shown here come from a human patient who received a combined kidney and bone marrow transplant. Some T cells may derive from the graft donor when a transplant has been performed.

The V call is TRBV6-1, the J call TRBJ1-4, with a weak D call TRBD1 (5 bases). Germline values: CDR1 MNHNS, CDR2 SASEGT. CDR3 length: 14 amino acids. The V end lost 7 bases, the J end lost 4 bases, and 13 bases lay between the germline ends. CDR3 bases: TGTGCCAGCAACCACGGGGGGGATAATGAAAAACTGTTTTTT. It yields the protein CASNHGGDNEKLFF.

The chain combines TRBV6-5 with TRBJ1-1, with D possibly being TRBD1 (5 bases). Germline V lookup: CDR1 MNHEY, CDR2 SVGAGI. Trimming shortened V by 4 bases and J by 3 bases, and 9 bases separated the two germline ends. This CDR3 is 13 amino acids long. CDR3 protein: CASSWGQYTEAFF. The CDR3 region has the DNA TGTGCCAGCAGTTGGGGCCAGTACACTGAAGCTTTCTTT.

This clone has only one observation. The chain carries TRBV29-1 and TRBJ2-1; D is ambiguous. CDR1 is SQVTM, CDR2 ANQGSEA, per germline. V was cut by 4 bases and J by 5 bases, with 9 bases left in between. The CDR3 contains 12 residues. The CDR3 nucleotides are TGCAGCGTTGGCGAGCCGCACAATGAGCAGTTCTTC. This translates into CSVGEPHNEQFF.